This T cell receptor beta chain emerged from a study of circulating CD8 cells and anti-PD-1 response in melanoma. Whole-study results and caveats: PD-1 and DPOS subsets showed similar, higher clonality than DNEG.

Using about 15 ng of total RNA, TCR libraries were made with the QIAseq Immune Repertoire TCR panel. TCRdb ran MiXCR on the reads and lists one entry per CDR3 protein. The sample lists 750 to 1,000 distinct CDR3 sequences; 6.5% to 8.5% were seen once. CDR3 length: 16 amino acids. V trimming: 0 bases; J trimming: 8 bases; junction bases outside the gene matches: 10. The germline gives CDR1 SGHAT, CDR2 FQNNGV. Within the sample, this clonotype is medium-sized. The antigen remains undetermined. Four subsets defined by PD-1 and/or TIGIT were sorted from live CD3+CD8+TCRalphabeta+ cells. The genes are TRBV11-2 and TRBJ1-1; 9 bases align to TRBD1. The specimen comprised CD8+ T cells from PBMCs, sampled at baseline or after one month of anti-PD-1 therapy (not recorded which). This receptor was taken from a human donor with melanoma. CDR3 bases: TGTGCCAGCAGCTTAGAGAGGACAGGGGAAGAAATGGAAGCTTTCTTT. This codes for CASSLERTGEEMEAFF.